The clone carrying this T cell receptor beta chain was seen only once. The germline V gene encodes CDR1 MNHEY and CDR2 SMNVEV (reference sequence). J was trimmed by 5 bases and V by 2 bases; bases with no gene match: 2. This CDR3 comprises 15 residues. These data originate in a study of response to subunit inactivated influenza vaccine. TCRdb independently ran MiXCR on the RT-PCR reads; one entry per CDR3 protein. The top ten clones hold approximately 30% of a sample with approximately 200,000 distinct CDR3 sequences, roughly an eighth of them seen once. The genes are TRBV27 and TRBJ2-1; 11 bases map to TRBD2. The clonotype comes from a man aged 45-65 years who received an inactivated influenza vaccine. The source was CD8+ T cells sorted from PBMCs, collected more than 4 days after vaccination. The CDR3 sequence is CASSLGTSGDNEQFF. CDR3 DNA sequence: TGTGCCAGCAGTTTAGGGACTAGCGGTGACAATGAGCAGTTCTTC.